This TCR beta chain was identified during a study of metastatic and nonmetastatic thyroid tumors. About the research overall: Repertoire comparison spanned blood and tumor or nodule tissue of malignant and benign thyroid patients. Study observations and caveats: Relative to benign nodules, malignant thyroid tumors were reportedly characterized by significantly elevated TCR beta diversity in blood and tumor.

As concerns this clone: Antigen specificity is unknown. This may be a read error, as it is one base from a much larger clone.

Nobody among the patients had been given any treatment before thyroid surgery. TCRdb re-analyzed the PCR reads through MiXCR. The sample carries roughly 15,000 clones, roughly 24% recorded once. The sequenced material came from tumor tissue. The clonotype originates from a female donor with papillary thyroid cancer or a benign thyroid nodule (not recorded which). Some clones in this sample may be carry-over from other donors' samples.

The CDR3 here is CASIHGLASAEQYF. DNA of the CDR3: TGTGCCAGCATCCATGGACTAGCATCCGCGGAGCAGTACTTC. The V gene is TRBV3-1, the J gene TRBJ2-7, with 8 bases that match TRBD2. V was pared by 7 bases and J by 7 bases, with 12 bases of the junction left unmatched. Looked up from germline, CDR1 is LGHDT and CDR2 is YNNKEL (reference sequence). The CDR3 spans 14 residues.